This is a list of T cell receptor beta chains from one sample in a study of tumor-infiltrating lymphocytes in primary liver carcinoma. TCRdb re-called the multiplex PCR reads with MiXCR, one entry per CDR3 protein. Among 300,000 to 400,000 distinct CDR3 sequences listed, less than 70% were seen once. The sequenced sample consisted of peripheral blood. Receptors were obtained from a man aged 40-49 years with primary liver carcinoma and hepatitis B virus infection. CDR3s leave out the opening cysteine and the closing phenylalanine or tryptophan. The order of the fields is CDR3 protein, V gene, CDR3 length, D gene. The D gene is left open where the match is weak.

cdr3_aa: AISEEDYNEQF; v_call: TRBV10-3; cdr3_length: 11; d_call: -
cdr3_aa: ASSLSLAGVETQY; v_call: TRBV5-1; cdr3_length: 13; d_call: TRBD2
cdr3_aa: ASSLTGAAYDEQF; v_call: TRBV11-2; cdr3_length: 13; d_call: TRBD1
cdr3_aa: ASSFRMDTGELF; v_call: TRBV5-1; cdr3_length: 12; d_call: -
cdr3_aa: ASSTGLKGQF; v_call: TRBV6-1; cdr3_length: 10; d_call: -
cdr3_aa: ASSYGLAGGPQETKY; v_call: TRBV5-1; cdr3_length: 15; d_call: TRBD2
cdr3_aa: AIKAQQGYEQY; v_call: TRBV10-3; cdr3_length: 11; d_call: -
cdr3_aa: ASSEHPSVTGVLNQPQH; v_call: TRBV6-1; cdr3_length: 17; d_call: -
cdr3_aa: ATLIFGANVLT; v_call: TRBV28; cdr3_length: 11; d_call: -
cdr3_aa: AIGTSNTGELF; v_call: TRBV10-3; cdr3_length: 11; d_call: -
cdr3_aa: ASSLPGTGGAFYGYT; v_call: TRBV11-2; cdr3_length: 15; d_call: TRBD1
cdr3_aa: ASSYSFWLRSQTQY; v_call: TRBV6-5; cdr3_length: 14; d_call: -
cdr3_aa: ASSLGQAISEQY; v_call: TRBV28; cdr3_length: 12; d_call: TRBD1
cdr3_aa: ASNRYRAVTEAF; v_call: TRBV28; cdr3_length: 12; d_call: -
cdr3_aa: ASRRRQGFQETQY; v_call: TRBV6-2/TRBV6-3; cdr3_length: 13; d_call: TRBD1
cdr3_aa: ASSLAGGNNPPLH; v_call: TRBV11-2; cdr3_length: 13; d_call: TRBD1
cdr3_aa: ASSGQGKANVLT; v_call: TRBV6-1; cdr3_length: 12; d_call: TRBD1
cdr3_aa: ASRNPWGDGTNDGYT; v_call: TRBV6-2/TRBV6-3; cdr3_length: 15; d_call: -
cdr3_aa: ASSANRAGVTEPF; v_call: TRBV7-9; cdr3_length: 13; d_call: -
cdr3_aa: ASSLGRGMETHY; v_call: TRBV5-1; cdr3_length: 12; d_call: -
cdr3_aa: ASSWDRVAGYT; v_call: TRBV14; cdr3_length: 11; d_call: TRBD1
cdr3_aa: ASSTTGTVNNEQF; v_call: TRBV13; cdr3_length: 13; d_call: -
cdr3_aa: SVDLGQGGRDEQF; v_call: TRBV29-1; cdr3_length: 13; d_call: -
cdr3_aa: VTSDRLAGDFEQF; v_call: TRBV24-1; cdr3_length: 13; d_call: TRBD2
cdr3_aa: ASSGQGYYVYT; v_call: TRBV25-1; cdr3_length: 11; d_call: TRBD1
cdr3_aa: ASSLGDRGFERF; v_call: TRBV7-8; cdr3_length: 12; d_call: TRBD1
cdr3_aa: ASGRTGQSYEQY; v_call: TRBV6-2/TRBV6-3; cdr3_length: 12; d_call: -
cdr3_aa: ASSLPIDTHTAKNIQY; v_call: TRBV5-5; cdr3_length: 16; d_call: -
cdr3_aa: ASSDRGSETQY; v_call: TRBV6-6; cdr3_length: 11; d_call: TRBD1
cdr3_aa: ASTSTGEANYGYT; v_call: TRBV11-2; cdr3_length: 13; d_call: TRBD1
cdr3_aa: ASSYAAGPTHEEY; v_call: TRBV6-6; cdr3_length: 13; d_call: -